This entry concerns a single T cell receptor beta chain. Its matching antigen is unknown. This sample is part of a study of cytomegalovirus exposure and HLA in healthy donors. Study-level points and caveats: Later analysis suggested most CMV-associated TCR beta chains were HLA-restricted.

The PCR had 60 Vbeta and 13 Jbeta primers. Measured with immunoSEQ multiplex PCR; TCRdb has only the in-frame clones, and not every one. The table lists 120,000 or so clones, about 80% of them singletons, with under 9.5% in the top ten. Germline V CDR1 and CDR2: SGHKS, YYEKEE (reference sequence). V shed 4 bases, J shed 0 bases, and the junction held 7 bases outside the gene matches. This CDR3 contains 15 residues. This TCR derives from a woman between 45 and 65 years old in good health and CMV-seropositive. This chain connects TRBV5-5 to TRBJ2-7; 7 nucleotides align to TRBD1. Sequences were obtained from PBMCs. The CDR3 DNA reads as TGTGCCAGCAGCCGACCGGGACAGCTCTCCTACGAGCAGTACTTC. Protein product: CASSRPGQLSYEQYF.